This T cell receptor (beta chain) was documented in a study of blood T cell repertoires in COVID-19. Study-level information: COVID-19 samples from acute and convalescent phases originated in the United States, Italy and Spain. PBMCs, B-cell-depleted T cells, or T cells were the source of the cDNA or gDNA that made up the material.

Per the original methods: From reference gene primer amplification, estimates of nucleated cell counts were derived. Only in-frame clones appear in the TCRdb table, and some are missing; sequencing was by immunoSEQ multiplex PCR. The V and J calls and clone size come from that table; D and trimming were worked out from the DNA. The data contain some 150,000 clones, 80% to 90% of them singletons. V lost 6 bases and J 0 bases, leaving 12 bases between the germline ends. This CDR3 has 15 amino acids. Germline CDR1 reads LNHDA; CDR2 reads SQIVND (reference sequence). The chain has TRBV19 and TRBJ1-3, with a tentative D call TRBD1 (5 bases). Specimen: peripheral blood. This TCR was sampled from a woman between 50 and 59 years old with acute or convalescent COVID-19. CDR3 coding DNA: TGTGCCAGTAGCCCTCAGGGCCTCTCTGGAAACACCATATATTTT. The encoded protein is CASSPQGLSGNTIYF.